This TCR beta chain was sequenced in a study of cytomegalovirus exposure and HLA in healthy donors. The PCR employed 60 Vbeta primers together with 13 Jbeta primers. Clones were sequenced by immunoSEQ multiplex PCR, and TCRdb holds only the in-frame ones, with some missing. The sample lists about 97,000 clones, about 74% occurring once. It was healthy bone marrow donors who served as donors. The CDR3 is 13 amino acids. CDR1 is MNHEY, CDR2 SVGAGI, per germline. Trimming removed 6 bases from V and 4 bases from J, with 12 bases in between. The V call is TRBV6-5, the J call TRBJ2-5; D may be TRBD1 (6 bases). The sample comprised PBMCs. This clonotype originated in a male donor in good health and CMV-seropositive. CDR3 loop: CASRPQGRETQYF. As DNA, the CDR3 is TGTGCCAGCAGACCTCAGGGGCGAGAGACCCAGTACTTC.